This T cell receptor beta chain was recovered during a study of Ad26.COV2.S vaccination and SARS-CoV-2 variants. The protocol was immunoSEQ multiplex PCR, while the TCRdb copy is restricted to in-frame clones and leaves out a portion. The sample records about 480,000 clones, approximately 90% being singletons. The CDR3 has 14 amino acids. Trimming took off 7 bases at V and 3 bases at J, with 13 bases between the two ends. Germline CDR1 LNHDA, CDR2 SQIVND (reference sequence). As to treatment: about 20 received Ad26.COV2.S at low or high dose, single or two shots; 5 received placebo; per-sample allocation not given. Repertoires come from day 63 after the first vaccine or placebo injection. A Boston adult aged 18-55 years was the donor.

The rearrangement uses TRBV19 and TRBJ1-3; D might be TRBD1 (6 bases). The origin of this receptor is a person aged 18 to 59 who received the Ad26.COV2.S COVID-19 vaccine or a placebo. This sample comprised peripheral blood, obtained in a trial of Ad26.COV2.S vaccine versus placebo. The CDR3 sequence: CASTRDIGGNTIYF. CDR3 nucleotide sequence: TGTGCCAGTACCCGGGACATCGGTGGAAACACCATATATTTT.